Included here is one T cell receptor (beta chain) sequence, with context. The data were taken from a study of long-term antiretroviral therapy in people with HIV. Running of the v3.0 immunoSEQ assay took place at survey level. Libraries were prepared by immunoSEQ multiplex PCR; TCRdb keeps only in-frame clonotypes and omits some of them. The data contain around 15,000 clones, roughly 90% of them seen just once; the ten biggest clones take up about 12%. This clonotype was obtained from a man aged 50 to 60 with HIV. The specimen was unsorted PBMCs, collected 0.7 years before starting antiretroviral therapy.

The CDR3: CASSYSGVLTDTQYF. For the CDR3, the DNA is TGCGCCAGCAGCTATAGCGGGGTATTAACAGATACGCAGTATTTT. This rearrangement joins TRBV4-1 to TRBJ2-3; 8 bases agree with TRBD2. V dropped 5 bases and J dropped 3; count of bases not matched to a gene: 7. The germline CDR1 and CDR2 sequences are MGHRA and YSYEKL. The CDR3 loop spans 15 amino acids.